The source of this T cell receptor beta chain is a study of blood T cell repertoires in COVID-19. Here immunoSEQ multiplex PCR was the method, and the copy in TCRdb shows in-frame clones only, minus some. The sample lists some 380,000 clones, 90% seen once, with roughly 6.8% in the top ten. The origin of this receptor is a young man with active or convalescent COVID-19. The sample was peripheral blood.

This CDR3 reads CASSLAHQGVLAGELFF. The CDR3 region has the DNA TGTGCCAGCAGCTTGGCGCATCAGGGGGTGTTGGCCGGGGAGCTGTTTTTT. The chain joins TRBV5-6 to TRBJ2-2; TRBD1 matches 7 bases. The J segment lost 6 bases and the V segment lost 0 bases, leaving 11 bases of the junction unmatched. CDR3 length equals 17 residues. The germline CDR1 and CDR2 sequences are SGHDT and YYEEEE.